One sample yielded the 20 T cell receptor beta chains listed below, sequenced in a study of T cells after yellow fever vaccination. A single record per CDR3 protein comes from TCRdb applying MiXCR to the 5' RACE reads. There are fewer than 450,000 distinct CDR3 sequences in the sample; around 4.1% occur only once, and approximately 24% lies in the top ten. The specimen comprised PBMCs, sampled 5 days after the yellow fever booster vaccination. These receptor sequences come from a young man who received the YFV17D yellow fever vaccine.

This clonotype was seen at least ten times. The genes are TRBV5-1 and TRBJ2-1, with D tentatively TRBD1 (6 bases). The V end lost 4 bases, the J end lost 4 bases, and 18 bases lay between the germline ends. From germline, CDR1 is SGHRS and CDR2 YFSETQ. This CDR3 has 16 amino acids. The CDR3 bases are TGCGCCAGCAGCCAGGATCCGGGACATGGGTACAATGAGCAGTTCTTC. This encodes CASSQDPGHGYNEQFF.

This clonotype was seen repeatedly, ten times or more. The CDR3 nucleotides read TGCGCCAGCAGCTATCAGGGTAGTTCCTACAATGAGCAGTTCTTC. Protein: CASSYQGSSYNEQFF. The gene calls are TRBV5-1 and TRBJ2-1, with a tentative D call TRBD1 (5 bases). The CDR3 has 15 residues. Between the trimmed V and J ends, which lost 3 bases and 1 base, there was a span of 11 bases. Per germline, CDR1 SGHRS and CDR2 YFSETQ.

The chain recombines TRBV29-1 with TRBJ2-3, with 9 bases fitting TRBD2. Per germline, CDR1 SQVTM and CDR2 ANQGSEA. The V gene end was trimmed by 7 bases and the J gene end by 1 base; junction bases not matched to a gene: 6. The CDR3 consists of 14 residues. The CDR3 nucleotides read TGCAGCGGCCGGGCTAGCGGGGGCACAGATACGCAGTATTTT. Translating it yields CSGRASGGTDTQYF.

This clonotype occurred a few times. The chain couples TRBV20-1 to TRBJ2-7; the D gene is possibly TRBD1 (7 bases). The CDR3 is 12 amino acids. V was shortened by 3 bases and J by 4 bases, with 10 bases between the two germline ends. Germline lookup yields CDR1 DFQATT and CDR2 SNEGSKA (reference sequence). For the CDR3, the DNA is TGCAGTGCTAGGCGGGACAGTTACGAGCAGTACGTC. Protein sequence: CSARRDSYEQYV.

At least ten counts were recorded for this clonotype. This chain joins TRBV5-1 and TRBJ2-3, with 11 positions matching TRBD2. The length of the CDR3 is 15 residues. V shed 4 bases, J shed 2 bases, and the junction held 3 bases outside the gene matches. Germline values: CDR1 SGHRS, CDR2 YFSETQ. The CDR3 nucleotides are TGCGCCAGCAGCCTTAGCGGGGGGGACACAGATACGCAGTATTTT. Its translation is CASSLSGGDTDTQYF.

Of note for this clonotype: At one boundary the junction diverges from the germline segment, which might be a read error. V usage is TRBV5-1 and J usage is TRBJ2-5; no clear D gene. Germline V CDR1 and CDR2: SGHRS, YFSETQ. The CDR3 extends over 13 amino acids. The CDR3 nucleotides are TGCGCCGGCAGCTTGGTGGGGCAAGAGACCCAGTACTTC. Translating gives CAGSLVGQETQYF.

This clonotype showed up just a few times. The chain employs TRBV5-1 and TRBJ2-7; unclear D gene. The CDR3 extends over 14 amino acids. V was shortened by 4 bases and J by 0 bases, with 11 bases between the two germline ends. The germline V gene encodes CDR1 SGHRS and CDR2 YFSETQ. This chain's CDR3 is CASSPERSSYEQYF. The CDR3 DNA reads as TGCGCCAGCAGCCCCGAACGTAGCTCCTACGAGCAGTACTTC.

The J gene is TRBJ1-2, the V gene TRBV20-1, with 8 bases lining up with TRBD1. The ends lost 3 bases at V and 1 base at J; junction bases unmatched: 1. CDR3 length: 13 amino acids. Germline V gene lookup returns CDR1 DFQATT and CDR2 SNEGSKA (reference sequence). CDR3 in DNA: TGCAGTGCTAGGGACAGGGATAACTATGGCTACACCTTC. Amino acid sequence: CSARDRDNYGYTF.

The J gene is TRBJ1-2, the V gene TRBV4-3; unclear D gene. V was pared by 0 bases and J by 2 bases, with 13 bases between. The germline V gene encodes CDR1 LGHNA and CDR2 YSLEER. The CDR3 consists of 16 residues. CDR3 coding DNA: TGCGCCAGCAGCCAAGATCGAACGGGGATAAACTATGGCTACACCTTC. Protein product: CASSQDRTGINYGYTF.

This chain links TRBV4-3 with TRBJ2-5; D assignment may be TRBD1 or TRBD2 (6 bases each). Deletions cut 0 bases from V and 2 bases from J, with 16 bases between. This CDR3 is 17 amino acids long. CDR1 LGHNA and CDR2 YSLEER come from the germline V gene. The CDR3 nucleotides read TGCGCCAGCAGCCAAGATCATTTAGGAGGGGGTCAAGAGACCCAGTACTTC. Amino acids: CASSQDHLGGGQETQYF.

This clonotype appeared many times. The rearrangement uses TRBV18 and TRBJ2-7, with D perhaps assigned TRBD1 or TRBD2 (5 bases each). CDR3 size: 14 residues. The V gene lost 10 bases and the J gene lost 2 bases, with 18 bases spanning the gap. Germline V gives CDR1 KGHSH, CDR2 LQKENI. The CDR3 DNA sequence: TGTGCCACCAAAATCCGGGACGGTCCCTACGAGCAGTACTTC. Translation: CATKIRDGPYEQYF.

This clonotype has a handful of counts. This sequence joins TRBV6-5 and TRBJ2-2; D might be TRBD1 or TRBD2, each matching 5 bases. The V gene lost 4 bases and the J gene lost 0 bases, with 9 bases spanning the gap. This CDR3 spans 15 amino acids. The germline V gene encodes CDR1 MNHEY and CDR2 SVGAGI. The CDR3 here is CASSSGRANTGELFF. DNA for the CDR3: TGTGCCAGCAGTTCGGGACGGGCGAACACCGGGGAGCTGTTTTTT.

The chain is built from TRBV7-9 and TRBJ1-1, with a possible D match to TRBD1 (5 bases). Germline loops: CDR1 SEHNR, CDR2 FQNEAQ (reference sequence). The CDR3 extends over 16 amino acids. Trimming took 1 base from V and 3 from J, leaving 15 bases between them. CDR3 region: CASSLVGRGMHTEAFF. For the CDR3, the DNA is TGTGCCAGCAGCTTAGTGGGTCGGGGGATGCACACTGAAGCTTTCTTT.

This clonotype was detected ten times or more. The V and J genes are TRBV10-1 and TRBJ2-3, with D maybe TRBD1 (6 bases). CDR3 size: 15 residues. Germline CDR1 is WNHNN and CDR2 is SYGVQD (reference sequence). The ends were cut back, 0 bases at V and 4 bases at J, with 11 bases in the middle. The CDR3 DNA is TGCGCCAGCAGTGAGTCGGGGACAAACCCAGATACGCAGTATTTT. This codes for CASSESGTNPDTQYF.

This chain links TRBV15 with TRBJ1-5; 10 bases map to TRBD1. Germline V lookup: CDR1 LNHNV, CDR2 YYDKDF (reference sequence). The length of the CDR3 is 16 residues. V lost 3 bases and J lost 3; bases outside the gene matches: 5. The CDR3 loop is CATSSPGTGVNQPQHF. CDR3 DNA: TGTGCCACCAGCAGCCCCGGGACAGGGGTCAATCAGCCCCAGCATTTT.

The rearrangement uses TRBV19 and TRBJ2-3; 8 bases line up with TRBD1. CDR1 and CDR2 (germline): LNHDA, SQIVND (reference sequence). This CDR3 is built from 15 residues. V lost 3 bases, J lost 5 bases, and 7 bases stayed unmatched. CDR3 region: CASSIRQGQGDTQYF. CDR3 bases: TGTGCCAGTAGTATCCGACAGGGGCAAGGAGATACGCAGTATTTT. The whole variable domain, remainder taken from reference TRBV19 and TRBJ2-3, is DGGITQSPKYLFRKEGQNVTLSCEQNLNHDAMYWYRQDPGQGLRLIYYSQIVNDFQKGDIAEGYSVSREKKESFPLTVTSAQKNPTAFYLCASSIRQGQGDTQYFGPGTRLTVL.

This clonotype was counted a few times. The rearrangement links TRBV28 to TRBJ2-4; 9 nucleotides match TRBD1. V lost 6 bases, J lost 6 bases, and 12 bases stayed unmatched. CDR1 and CDR2 (germline): MDHEN, SYDVKM. The CDR3 runs 16 residues. The CDR3 reads CASRRPGTGRVNIQYF. CDR3 DNA: TGTGCCAGCAGGCGTCCCGGGACAGGGAGGGTAAACATTCAGTACTTC. The complete variable domain, with remaining parts taken from reference TRBV28 and TRBJ2-4, reads DVKVTQSSRYLVKRTGEKVFLECVQDMDHENMFWYRQDPGLGLRLIYFSYDVKMKEKGDIPEGYSVSREKKERFSLILESASTNQTSMYLCASRRPGTGRVNIQYFGAGTRLSVL.

CDR3 in DNA: TGTGCCAGCAGCGCAGCTGTAGCGGGCTACGAGCAGTACTTC. Translation gives CASSAAVAGYEQYF. V usage is TRBV7-3 and J usage is TRBJ2-7, with 7 bases matching TRBD2. With V trimmed by 5 bases and J by 3 bases, 7 bases remained unmatched. This CDR3 region has 14 residues. Germline CDR1 SGHTA, CDR2 FQGTGA.

This clonotype was observed at least ten times. This chain links TRBV27 with TRBJ1-1; D is possibly TRBD1 (5 bases). Germline values: CDR1 MNHEY, CDR2 SMNVEV (reference sequence). This CDR3 is 20 amino acids long. Trimming stripped 2 bases from V and 0 bases from J, with 25 bases between. The CDR3 is CASSLMGRGVPLGMNTEAFF. The CDR3 DNA sequence: TGTGCCAGCAGTTTAATGGGCCGGGGGGTGCCCCTGGGGATGAACACTGAAGCTTTCTTT.

This clonotype was counted only a few times. The CDR3 DNA is TGTGCCAGCAGCCCCACAGGGCTTAATCAGCCCCAGCATTTT. It is translated as CASSPTGLNQPQHF. The rearrangement uses TRBV7-2 and TRBJ1-5, with a tentative D call TRBD1 (6 bases). The CDR3 has 14 residues. V was shortened by 5 bases and J by 4 bases, with 12 bases between the two germline ends. Germline-derived CDR1 and CDR2 are SGHTA and FQGNSA.